One and the same sample provided the 16 T cell receptor beta chains below, sequenced in a study of cytomegalovirus exposure and HLA in healthy donors. PCR primers comprised 60 Vbeta and 13 Jbeta primers. Generated by immunoSEQ multiplex PCR, the TCRdb table keeps only in-frame clones and is missing some. This table lists roughly 31,000 clones. Input material: PBMCs. These receptor sequences come from a man aged 25-45 years in good health and CMV-seronegative.

This sequence joins TRBV29-1 and TRBJ2-3; D is possibly TRBD2 (6 bases). Per germline, CDR1 SQVTM and CDR2 ANQGSEA. This CDR3 spans 13 amino acids. Trimming removed 7 bases from V and 1 base from J, with 12 bases in between. The CDR3 region has the DNA TGCAGCGGACGGCGGGGTGGCACAGATACGCAGTATTTT. This codes for CSGRRGGTDTQYF.

The V call is TRBV14, the J call TRBJ1-5; D unresolved. This CDR3 has 13 residues. V lost 6 bases, J lost 7 bases, and 13 bases lay in between. CDR1 is SGHDN, CDR2 FVKESK, per germline. CDR3 amino acids: CASSLRVGQPQHF. CDR3 DNA: TGTGCCAGCAGTCTAAGAGTCGGGCAGCCCCAGCATTTT. The full variable domain, with the rest looked up from reference TRBV14 and TRBJ1-5, is EAGVTQFPSHSVIEKGQTVTLRCDPISGHDNLYWYRRVMGKEIKFLLHFVKESKQDESGMPNNRFLAERTGGTYSTLKVQPAELEDSGVYFCASSLRVGQPQHFGDGTRLSIL.

The chain recombines TRBV9 with TRBJ2-2; no firm D call. Germline V gives CDR1 SGDLS, CDR2 YYNGEE. Deletions cut 2 bases from V and 6 bases from J, with 8 bases between. The CDR3 has 13 amino acids. CDR3 in DNA: TGTGCCAGCAGCGTCAACAGTGCCGGGGAGCTGTTTTTT. This encodes CASSVNSAGELFF.

The chain has TRBV5-1 and TRBJ1-2; a possible D gene is TRBD1 (6 bases). Germline CDR1 and CDR2: SGHRS and YFSETQ. This CDR3 spans 16 amino acids. V was trimmed by 0 bases and J by 4 bases, leaving 16 bases between them. The CDR3 reads CASSLEYLRGAYGYTF. CDR3 sequence (DNA): TGCGCCAGCAGCTTGGAATACCTGCGGGGGGCCTATGGCTACACCTTC.

The rearrangement links TRBV7-2 to TRBJ1-2, with TRBD1 matching over 7 bases. Germline assignment: CDR1 SGHTA and CDR2 FQGNSA. V dropped 3 bases and J dropped 4; count of bases not matched to a gene: 2. The CDR3 length is 13 residues. Here the CDR3 reads CASSFDRAYGYTF. The CDR3 nucleotides read TGTGCCAGCAGCTTCGACAGGGCCTATGGCTACACCTTC.

The rearrangement links TRBV2 to TRBJ1-4, with D unresolved. Germline loops: CDR1 SNHLY, CDR2 FYNNEI. CDR3 size: 13 residues. Trimming removed 7 bases from V and 8 bases from J, with 14 bases in between. The CDR3 reads CASIRGSGEKLFF. The CDR3 coding sequence is TGTGCCAGCATTCGCGGCAGCGGAGAAAAACTGTTTTTT. Combining the CDR3 with reference TRBV2 and TRBJ1-4 gives the whole variable domain EPEVTQTPSHQVTQMGQEVILRCVPISNHLYFYWYRQILGQKVEFLVSFYNNEISEKSEIFDDQFSVERPDGSNFTLKIRSTKLEDSAMYFCASIRGSGEKLFFGSGTQLSVL.

The CDR3 protein is CASSQRDRAGYEQYF. The CDR3 DNA is TGTGCCAGCAGCCAAAGAGACAGGGCAGGTTACGAGCAGTACTTC. The genes are TRBV13 and TRBJ2-7, with 7 nucleotides matching TRBD1. This CDR3 spans 15 amino acids. Trimming at V came to 5 bases and at J to 4 bases, leaving 11 bases not matched to a gene. From germline, CDR1 is PRHDT and CDR2 FYEKMQ (reference sequence).

This chain links TRBV6-1 with TRBJ2-6; D is unclear. The length of the CDR3 is 14 residues. The germline V gene encodes CDR1 MNHNS and CDR2 SASEGT. V lost 8 bases and J 0 bases, leaving 8 bases between the germline ends. In DNA form, the CDR3 reads TGTGCCAGCGAGCCGGGCTCTGGGGCCAACGTCCTGACTTTC. The encoded protein is CASEPGSGANVLTF.

The rearrangement joins TRBV5-1 to TRBJ2-7, with no clear D. Trimming took 1 base from V and 2 from J, leaving 7 bases between them. The germline CDR1 and CDR2 sequences are SGHRS and YFSETQ. The CDR3 spans 13 residues. The CDR3 nucleotides are TGCGCCAGCAGCTTGATGGGCGCCTACGAGCAGTACTTC. Amino acids: CASSLMGAYEQYF. Combining the CDR3 with reference TRBV5-1 and TRBJ2-7 gives the whole variable domain KAGVTQTPRYLIKTRGQQVTLSCSPISGHRSVSWYQQTPGQGLQFLFEYFSETQRNKGNFPGRFSGRQFSNSRSEMNVSTLELGDSALYLCASSLMGAYEQYFGPGTRLTVT.

V is TRBV10-3 and J is TRBJ2-3; the match to TRBD1 covers 8 bases. The ends lost 10 bases at V and 3 bases at J; junction bases unmatched: 9. Germline assignment: CDR1 ENHRY and CDR2 SYGVKD. There are 14 residues in the CDR3. The CDR3 loop is CATRDRGPTDTQYF. The CDR3 DNA reads as TGTGCCACCCGAGACAGGGGCCCTACAGATACGCAGTATTTT.

The chain has TRBV29-1 and TRBJ2-7, with D perhaps TRBD1 (5 bases). The CDR3 extends over 12 amino acids. Trimming shortened V by 2 bases and J by 4 bases, and 9 bases separated the two germline ends. Looked up from germline, CDR1 is SQVTM and CDR2 is ANQGSEA. The CDR3 loop is CSVESGYYEQYF. The CDR3 DNA sequence: TGCAGCGTTGAATCAGGGTATTACGAGCAGTACTTC.

V and J are TRBV5-1 and TRBJ2-5; D might be TRBD2 (6 bases). Germline CDR1 is SGHRS and CDR2 is YFSETQ. The CDR3 extends over 14 amino acids. The V end lost 0 bases, the J end lost 5 bases, and 11 bases lay between the germline ends. The CDR3 DNA reads TGCGCCAGCAGCTTGGGTTGGCGGGATGAGACCCAGTACTTC. Residues: CASSLGWRDETQYF.

The chain employs TRBV5-4 and TRBJ2-2, with D unresolved. Deletions cut 2 bases from V and 6 bases from J, with 8 bases between. The CDR3 extends over 13 amino acids. Germline V gene sequence: CDR1 SGHNT, CDR2 YYREEE (reference sequence). In DNA, the CDR3 is TGTGCCAGCAGCTTTGAGGCGGCCGGGGAGCTGTTTTTT. It codes for CASSFEAAGELFF.

This chain links TRBV10-3 with TRBJ2-2; TRBD2 matches at 15 bases. V shed 8 bases and J 4 bases; nucleotides not matched to a gene: 5. The CDR3 runs 16 residues. Germline CDR1 and CDR2: ENHRY and SYGVKD. The CDR3 bases are TGTGCCATCTGGACTAGCGGGGGGGCAAGCACCGGGGAGCTGTTTTTT. This translates into CAIWTSGGASTGELFF.

The chain links TRBV5-1 to TRBJ2-1, with unresolved D. The V gene lost 1 base and the J gene lost 5 bases, with 4 bases spanning the gap. Germline V gives CDR1 SGHRS, CDR2 YFSETQ. This CDR3 region has 12 residues. CDR3: CASSLNNNEQFF. The DNA of the CDR3 is TGCGCCAGCAGCTTGAATAACAATGAGCAGTTCTTC.

V is TRBV20-1 and J is TRBJ2-7, with D perhaps matching TRBD2 (6 bases). This CDR3 comprises 11 residues. CDR1 DFQATT and CDR2 SNEGSKA come from the germline V gene (reference sequence). The V gene lost 3 bases and the J gene lost 9 bases, with 12 bases spanning the gap. The CDR3: CSASPGLTQYF. As DNA, the CDR3 is TGCAGTGCTAGTCCGGGACTGACGCAGTACTTC.